The T cell receptor beta chain described here comes from a study of beta chain features in type 1 diabetes (dated by TCRdb to 2016 to 2018). In the study overall: No differences in mean age, gender distribution, total cell number or subset yield were found between patients and healthy donors. A total of over 90,000,000 sorted cells were examined across all samples, and a strong correlation was observed between cell number per subset and RNA yield. The study compared the TCRB repertoires of sorted circulating CD4+ T cell subsets in recently diagnosed type 1 diabetes patients with those in matched healthy donors. Naive and central memory subsets were obtained from all 28 donors, but regulatory and stem cell-like memory subsets were isolated from only 8 patients and 8 healthy donors.

Taken from the germline V gene, the CDR1 and CDR2 loops are ENHRY and SYGVKD. V is cut back by 2 bases and J by 6 bases, with 3 bases in the junction unmatched. Including the terminal cysteine and phenylalanine, the CDR3 comprises 15 residues. The kept DNA is CDR3 alone, 45 bases in frame from the first base. What the work shows at the level of the full study, not this receptor alone: At VDJ recombination sites, patients with type 1 diabetes made fewer insertions and deleted more nucleotides, a pattern implying thymic rearrangement abnormalities. Type 1 diabetes patients showed a moderate but significant shortening of TCRB CDR3 length in all four CD4+ subsets. Only small numbers of individuals were included in the HLA sub-analyses, which left unresolved whether HLA type had any influence on TCRB rearrangement. Because cDNA was sequenced instead of genomic DNA, highly expressing activated cells could be over-represented, though the groups showed no difference in activation or CD3 levels. Shorter templates might have been favored by PCR, but patient and control samples were amplified and corrected together, so both groups would have been affected equally by any skew. Naive, central memory and regulatory TCRB repertoires appeared to be more similar among patients than among healthy donors.

All of the isolated RNA was reverse transcribed with the High Capacity cDNA Reverse Transcription Kit, so expressed TCRB transcripts were sequenced. Deep immunoSEQ sequencing was applied to naive, central memory and regulatory T cell samples, giving an average of about 3.6 million total reads per sample. After sorted cells were lysed in RLT buffer, RNA was extracted with DNase-treated RNeasy Micro or Mini kits, with the choice depending on cell number. Each cell subset was processed on its own to prevent cross-contamination, while patient and healthy donor samples were processed together. Using the immunoSEQ multiplex PCR, TCRB sequences were amplified from cDNA into 87-bp fragments spanning the CDR3 region. Amplicons were sequenced on the Illumina HiSeq platform. The authors' analysis ran thus. PCR bias was corrected computationally using synthetic template baselines, and reads within Hamming distance 2 were collapsed, with unmergeable singletons discarded. By aligning reads against IMGT, V, D and J genes, CDR3 length, and insertions or deletions at six rearrangement sites were assigned. Within each subset, clonotype counts were normalized to the number of sorted cells before true diversity and Gini coefficients were calculated with the tcR R package. The overlap coefficient, calculated on TCRB nucleotide sequences, was used to measure repertoire sharing. Out-of-frame TCRB sequences from naive cells were analyzed as a proxy for the pre-selection repertoire. TCRdb took over this immuneACCESS table, retaining in-frame rearrangements with V and J assigned. Such tables are incomplete; in checked studies, under half of the missing clones stem from an unresolved V gene, and the remainder is unexplained. V, J and clone size were drawn from that table, and D and trimming were deduced from the DNA. The sample table contains a few hundred thousand clones; only one count was recorded for roughly 12% of them. The top ten clones comprise more than 0.015% of the sample.

From each donor, a single peripheral blood sample of around 0.12 L on average was drawn into heparinised tubes. Using a panel that included CD45RO, CCR7, CD25, CD127, CD95 and CD27, naive, central memory, regulatory and stem cell-like memory CD4+ T cells were sorted on a BD FACSAria II. All sorted populations exceeded 95% purity. PBMCs were separated immediately by Lymphoprep density gradient centrifugation and were stained directly, without being cultured. So that batch effects would be minimized, each experiment stained and sorted samples in pairs, pairing one healthy donor with one patient. In regard to this clone: Its binding antigen is unknown. Per-base qualities were not stored, and no clone one base away is much larger.

The sequence came from a man aged 18 to 29 in good health. The chain uses TRBV10-3 and TRBJ2-1, and 11 junction bases match TRBD2. The sample consisted of naive CD4+ T cells from blood. The sample's cell subset or site, from its label and the paper: true naive CD4+ T cells. The nucleotide sequence reads as follows: TGTGCCATCAGTGAGGGACTAGCGGGTTTCAATGAGCAGTTCTTC. It encodes CAISEGLAGFNEQFF.